These T cell receptor beta chains were read from a single sample in a study of T cell repertoires in cytomegalovirus infection. Which antigens these TCRs recognize remains unknown. TCRdb reprocessed the reads via MiXCR and lists one record per CDR3 protein. This sample has 600,000 to 700,000 distinct CDR3 sequences, with around 35% found just once. Material: cultured PBMCs, obtained from culture after CMV antigen stimulation. These receptors were taken from a human donor in good health (CMV status not recorded). Some clones in this sample may be carry-over from other donors' samples. The CDR3 runs from the conserved cysteine through the conserved F or W. Each record gives: V gene, clone size, D gene, J gene, CDR3 DNA, CDR3 protein. The D gene is left open where the match is weak. Only part of the rows carry a size: once, few, many, or a class if the clone is expanded.

TRBV19	-	TRBD2	TRBJ2-1	TGTGCCAGTAGTATTAGACTAGCGGGGGGTCTACCCTACAATGAGCAGTTCTTC	CASSIRLAGGLPYNEQFF
TRBV20-1	-	-	TRBJ1-1	TGCACCCGAAAGAGGGTTGGTTCCACTGAAGCTTTCTTT	CTRKRVGSTEAFF
TRBV4-1	-	TRBD2	TRBJ2-3	TGCGCCAGCAGCCGGAAGGGACTAGCGGGCACAGATACGCAGTATTTT	CASSRKGLAGTDTQYF
TRBV19	few	-	TRBJ1-4	TGTGCCAGTAGACCGACACCCGCGATAGGCGAAAAACTGTTTTTT	CASRPTPAIGEKLFF
TRBV19	-	TRBD2	TRBJ2-3	TGTGCCAGTAGTACCCTATTGAAACGGGAGGGCCCCCCAGATACGCAGTATTTT	CASSTLLKREGPPDTQYF
TRBV7-2	many	-	TRBJ2-1	TGTGCCAGCAGCCGCATGGGAGAGGGGGAACATGAGCAGTTCTTC	CASSRMGEGEHEQFF
TRBV5-3	-	TRBD1	TRBJ1-2	TGTGCCAGGAGCTTGAGGGGACAGGTCTATGGCTACACCTTC	CARSLRGQVYGYTF
TRBV7-9	-	TRBD2	TRBJ2-7	TGTGCCAGCAGTTCTGGACTAGCGGGGGATCACGAGCAGTACTTC	CASSSGLAGDHEQYF
TRBV12-3/TRBV12-4	few	-	TRBJ2-1	TGTGCCAGCAGTTTAGGAAGCGGTTACAATGAGCAGTTCTTC	CASSLGSGYNEQFF
TRBV4-1	-	-	TRBJ1-1	TGCGCCAGCAGCCAAGATCCCCGGGGGACTGAAGCTTTCTTT	CASSQDPRGTEAFF
TRBV20-1	once	-	TRBJ1-3	TGCAGTGCAAAAGAAGTAGGAAAACTAAACACCATATATTTT	CSAKEVGKLNTIYF
TRBV7-9	-	-	TRBJ2-5	TGTGCCAGCGGACCCCAACAAGAGACCCAGTACTTC	CASGPQQETQYF
TRBV6-2/TRBV6-3	-	-	TRBJ2-1	TGTGCCAGCAGTTACTCGATAGTCTACAATGAGCAGTTCTTC	CASSYSIVYNEQFF
TRBV19	-	-	TRBJ2-5	TGTGCCAGTAGCCCGCGAGGGGGAGGGTCCCAAGAGACCCAGTACTTC	CASSPRGGGSQETQYF